Below, 32 T cell receptor beta chains from the same sample are listed, as sequenced in a study of T cell changes during pregnancy in multiple sclerosis. Assay used: immunoSEQ multiplex PCR; TCRdb lists only in-frame clones, some missing. The data show about 64,000 clones, with roughly 90% seen just once and 1% to 1.5% held by the top ten. The sample was peripheral blood, taken in the second trimester of pregnancy. These receptors were obtained from a female donor with multiple sclerosis, enrolled in a pregnancy study.

The chain uses TRBV7-2 and TRBJ2-3, with 7 bases fitting TRBD2. Losses at the gene ends were 6 bases for V and 0 bases for J; bases not matched to a gene: 6. CDR1 and CDR2 (germline): SGHTA, FQGNSA. The CDR3 has 15 amino acids. In DNA form, the CDR3 reads TGTGCCAGCAGTTCTAGCGGTTACAGCACAGATACGCAGTATTTT. It yields the protein CASSSSGYSTDTQYF.

This clone was recorded only once. The chain recombines TRBV6-1 with TRBJ1-2, with D hard to call. V was shortened by 3 bases and J by 7 bases, with 3 bases between the two germline ends. The CDR3 is 10 residues long. In germline, CDR1 is MNHNS, CDR2 SASEGT. The chain's CDR3 is CASSDRGYTF. The CDR3 DNA is TGTGCCAGCAGTGATCGTGGCTACACCTTC.

This chain joins TRBV5-1 and TRBJ1-3; D call uncertain. This CDR3 is built from 16 residues. V lost 0 bases to trimming and J lost 0 bases, with 10 bases between them. Germline V CDR1 and CDR2: SGHRS, YFSETQ. CDR3 nucleotide sequence: TGCGCCAGCAGCTTGGCTGGGCCAAACTCTGGAAACACCATATATTTT. Its translation is CASSLAGPNSGNTIYF.

The chain combines TRBV10-3 with TRBJ1-6; a possible D gene is TRBD1 (5 bases). Trimming removed 3 bases from V and 0 bases from J, with 9 bases in between. This CDR3 has 16 residues. CDR1 and CDR2 from the germline V gene are ENHRY and SYGVKD. The CDR3 region is CAISDGAASYNSPLHF. CDR3 nucleotide sequence: TGTGCCATCAGTGATGGGGCAGCCTCCTATAATTCACCCCTCCACTTT.

The J gene is TRBJ2-3, the V gene TRBV7-9; D remains unclear. Germline CDR1 is SEHNR and CDR2 is FQNEAQ (reference sequence). The germline V and J ends were trimmed by 3 bases and 3 bases, with 4 bases remaining between them. The CDR3 consists of 12 residues. The chain's CDR3 is CASSFMTDTQYF. The DNA of the CDR3 is TGTGCCAGCAGCTTTATGACAGATACGCAGTATTTT.

This clone appeared a few times. The rearrangement uses TRBV7-8 and TRBJ2-7; TRBD2 might be the D (7 bases). Germline V CDR1 and CDR2: SGHVS, FQNEAQ. V lost 7 bases to trimming and J lost 3 bases, with 16 bases between them. The CDR3 has 14 residues. CDR3 residues: CASNRGGDYYEQYF. The CDR3 DNA is TGTGCCAGCAACAGAGGGGGGGATTACTACGAGCAGTACTTC.

The V and J genes are TRBV2 and TRBJ1-5, with TRBD1 as a possible D gene (5 bases). CDR1 is SNHLY and CDR2 is FYNNEI in the germline V gene. The CDR3 totals 15 residues. Between the trimmed V and J ends, which lost 6 bases and 0 bases, there was a span of 12 bases. CDR3 protein: CASSLDRHSNQPQHF. The CDR3 nucleotides are TGTGCCAGCAGCCTCGACAGACATAGCAATCAGCCCCAGCATTTT.

The chain employs TRBV23-1 and TRBJ2-5; 12 nucleotides line up with TRBD2. TRBV23-1 is filed as an ORF, its function uncertain. CDR3 size: 17 residues. After removal of 0 bases from V and 4 bases from J, the junction contained 6 bases not matched to a gene. In DNA form, the CDR3 reads TGCGCCAGCAGTCAATCGGGACGACTAGCGGGGGTAGAGACCCAGTACTTC. As protein: CASSQSGRLAGVETQYF.

The chain links TRBV11-2 to TRBJ1-4; D may be TRBD1 (6 bases). CDR1 is SGHAT, CDR2 FQNNGV, per germline. The CDR3 is 15 residues long. The V and J ends lost 4 bases and 8 bases respectively, with 17 bases between them. CDR3 region: CASSSGTGRGEKLFF. The CDR3, as DNA: TGTGCCAGCAGCTCCGGGACGGGGAGGGGGGAAAAACTGTTTTTT.

V gene TRBV11-2 combines with J gene TRBJ2-5; TRBD1 aligns across 7 bases. The germline gives CDR1 SGHAT, CDR2 FQNNGV. V shed 0 bases and J 4 bases; nucleotides not matched to a gene: 5. This CDR3 contains 15 residues. This CDR3 reads CASSLDYRGRETQYF. In DNA form, the CDR3 reads TGTGCCAGCAGCTTAGATTACAGGGGACGAGAGACCCAGTACTTC.

V usage is TRBV19 and J usage is TRBJ1-5, with 11 bases matching TRBD1. Germline V lookup: CDR1 LNHDA, CDR2 SQIVND (reference sequence). The trim removed 2 bases at V and 7 bases at J, leaving 7 bases unmatched. This CDR3 contains 16 residues. The CDR3 loop is CASSIPPGTGGQPQHF. As DNA, the CDR3 is TGTGCCAGTAGTATACCCCCCGGGACAGGGGGACAGCCCCAGCATTTT.

This chain links TRBV30 with TRBJ1-4; 8 nucleotides line up with TRBD1. Germline V gene sequence: CDR1 GTSNPN, CDR2 SVGIG (reference sequence). J lost 3 bases, V lost 2 bases, and 8 bases had no gene match. This CDR3 spans 16 amino acids. CDR3 residues: CAWSLAGGSSNEKLFF. DNA of the CDR3: TGTGCCTGGAGTTTGGCAGGGGGCAGCTCTAATGAAAAACTGTTTTTT. Combining the CDR3 with reference TRBV30 and TRBJ1-4 gives the whole variable domain SQTIHQWPATLVQPVGSPLSLECTVEGTSNPNLYWYRQAAGRGLQLLFYSVGIGQISSEVPQNLSASRPQDRQFILSSKKLLLSDSGFYLCAWSLAGGSSNEKLFFGSGTQLSVL.

The chain is built from TRBV18 and TRBJ2-2; D might be TRBD2 (5 bases). This CDR3 is built from 16 residues. With 3 bases removed from V and 0 bases from J, the gap between germline ends came to 11 bases. Germline V gene sequence: CDR1 KGHSH, CDR2 LQKENI. For the CDR3, the DNA is TGTGCCAGCTCACCTCTGACGGGAACGAACACCGGGGAGCTGTTTTTT. Amino acids: CASSPLTGTNTGELFF.

V is TRBV5-1 and J is TRBJ1-1; 8 bases map to TRBD1. CDR3 size: 15 residues. The V gene end was trimmed by 2 bases and the J gene end by 4 bases; junction bases not matched to a gene: 7. The germline V gene has CDR1 SGHRS and CDR2 YFSETQ. The CDR3: CASSFRTGPGTEAFF. CDR3 bases: TGCGCCAGCAGCTTCAGGACAGGGCCGGGCACTGAAGCTTTCTTT.

V gene TRBV7-9 combines with J gene TRBJ2-3; D call uncertain. This CDR3 has 12 amino acids. The germline gives CDR1 SEHNR, CDR2 FQNEAQ (reference sequence). V shed 5 bases and J shed 7 bases, with 10 bases lying between them. CDR3 amino acids: CASSPPGNTQYF. The CDR3 region has the DNA TGTGCCAGCAGCCCGCCCGGTAATACGCAGTATTTT.

The chain combines TRBV9 with TRBJ2-7; maybe TRBD1 (6 bases). V was cut by 0 bases and J by 0 bases, with 13 bases left in between. CDR1 and CDR2 from the germline V gene are SGDLS and YYNGEE. The CDR3 is made up of 16 amino acids. The CDR3 protein is CASSVVWGLGSYEQYF. Written as DNA, the CDR3 is TGTGCCAGCAGCGTAGTATGGGGGCTCGGCTCCTACGAGCAGTACTTC.

Worth noting for this clone: The same CDR3 arises from other DNA sequences in this sample as well. The chain joins TRBV30 to TRBJ2-2; 8 bases match TRBD1. The germline V gene has CDR1 GTSNPN and CDR2 SVGIG (reference sequence). This CDR3 region has 12 residues. Trimming cost V 6 bases and J 7 bases; bases outside gene matches: 4. CDR3 sequence reads: CACGQGIGELFF. The DNA of the CDR3 is TGTGCCTGTGGACAGGGTATCGGGGAGCTGTTTTTT.

This clone was seen once. The chain has TRBV4-3 and TRBJ2-3; TRBD2 matches at 8 bases. V lost 4 bases, J lost 2 bases, and 5 bases stayed unmatched. The CDR3 is 15 amino acids. In germline, CDR1 is LGHNA, CDR2 YSLEER. The CDR3 loop is CASSPSGGPTDTQYF. The CDR3 nucleotides read TGCGCCAGCAGCCCAAGCGGGGGCCCCACAGATACGCAGTATTTT.

J is TRBJ2-7 and V is TRBV4-3, with unresolved D. The V and J ends lost 4 bases and 2 bases respectively, with 15 bases between them. The CDR3 runs to 15 residues. Germline V gene data show CDR1 as LGHNA and CDR2 as YSLEER. This CDR3 is CASSPGWSSTYEQYF. The CDR3 bases are TGCGCCAGCAGCCCCGGATGGAGCAGCACCTACGAGCAGTACTTC.

The chain couples TRBV2 to TRBJ2-1; TRBD2 agrees at 8 bases. The CDR3 sequence is 13 residues long. V gave up 7 bases and J gave up 12 bases; unmatched junction bases: 11. Germline V CDR1 and CDR2: SNHLY, FYNNEI. The CDR3 protein is CASTGERGQGQFF. The CDR3 DNA sequence: TGTGCCAGCACCGGAGAGCGGGGGCAGGGGCAGTTCTTC.

The chain links TRBV30 to TRBJ1-1; tentatively, D is TRBD1 (6 bases). Germline-derived CDR1 and CDR2 are GTSNPN and SVGIG (reference sequence). The V and J ends lost 0 bases and 5 bases respectively, with 10 bases between them. CDR3 size: 13 residues. This chain's CDR3 is CAWSVNRETEAFF. As DNA, the CDR3 is TGTGCCTGGAGTGTAAACAGGGAAACTGAAGCTTTCTTT. The full variable domain, in which reference TRBV30 and TRBJ1-1 provide the parts outside the CDR3, is SQTIHQWPATLVQPVGSPLSLECTVEGTSNPNLYWYRQAAGRGLQLLFYSVGIGQISSEVPQNLSASRPQDRQFILSSKKLLLSDSGFYLCAWSVNRETEAFFGQGTRLTVV.

The genes are TRBV5-1 and TRBJ1-4, with D possibly matching TRBD1 (5 bases). CDR3 length: 14 amino acids. V was clipped by 4 bases and J by 6 bases, with 13 bases between them. Germline assignment: CDR1 SGHRS and CDR2 YFSETQ. Here the CDR3 DNA reads TGCGCCAGCAGCCAAGACAGCACCGATGAAAAACTGTTTTTT. Protein sequence: CASSQDSTDEKLFF.

The chain is built from TRBV6-5 and TRBJ1-4; 7 bases line up with TRBD1. Germline CDR1 reads MNHEY; CDR2 reads SVGAGI. This CDR3 spans 15 amino acids. J lost 4 bases, V lost 6 bases, and 8 bases had no gene match. The DNA for the CDR3 is TGTGCCAGCAGCCCCAGGGGGGAGGTTAATGAAAAACTGTTTTTT. Its protein product is CASSPRGEVNEKLFF.

This sequence joins TRBV5-6 and TRBJ1-6; TRBD1 is a possible D gene (5 bases). Germline loops: CDR1 SGHDT, CDR2 YYEEEE. The CDR3 is 17 amino acids. The V end was cut by 3 bases, the J end by 2 bases, with 15 bases between. This chain's CDR3 is CASSWSTASTYNSPLHF. CDR3 DNA: TGTGCCAGCAGCTGGTCGACAGCTTCGACCTATAATTCACCCCTCCACTTT.

For the CDR3, the DNA is TGTGCCAGCAGTCCCAGGGGGCAAACTAATGAAAAACTGTTTTTT. This encodes CASSPRGQTNEKLFF. The chain couples TRBV2 to TRBJ1-4, with 8 positions matching TRBD1. CDR1 is SNHLY and CDR2 is FYNNEI in the germline V gene. The V segment lost 5 bases and the J segment 1 base; nucleotides outside the gene matches: 3. CDR3 length: 15 amino acids.

The J gene is TRBJ2-7, the V gene TRBV20-1, with a weak D call TRBD1 (5 bases). Germline CDR1 DFQATT, CDR2 SNEGSKA (reference sequence). Trimming left V 6 bases short and J 3 bases short, with 9 bases between. The CDR3 extends over 11 amino acids. CDR3: CSAYDSYEQYF. In DNA, the CDR3 is TGCAGTGCCTACGACAGCTACGAGCAGTACTTC.

This rearrangement joins TRBV7-9 to TRBJ1-6, with 7 bases identical to TRBD1. Trimming cost V 4 bases and J 3 bases; bases outside gene matches: 9. Per the germline V gene, CDR1 is SEHNR and CDR2 is FQNEAQ (reference sequence). The CDR3 covers 17 residues. The CDR3 is CASSSQQGIHYNSPLHF. CDR3 nucleotides: TGTGCCAGCAGCTCCCAACAGGGGATTCACTATAATTCACCCCTCCACTTT.

The chain has TRBV10-3 and TRBJ1-1; D ambiguous. The CDR3 covers 13 residues. Germline V gene data show CDR1 as ENHRY and CDR2 as SYGVKD. The V gene lost 10 bases and the J gene lost 4 bases, with 16 bases spanning the gap. DNA of the CDR3: TGTGCCACCGAAGTAGAGGCTGGCACTGAAGCTTTCTTT. Translated: CATEVEAGTEAFF.

The chain is built from TRBV9 and TRBJ2-7; D is uncertain. The V gene's germline CDR1 is SGDLS and CDR2 YYNGEE. The CDR3 consists of 14 residues. Trimming took 4 bases from V and 2 from J, leaving 13 bases between them. CDR3 sequence: CASSPLPTTYEQYF. CDR3 in DNA: TGTGCCAGCAGCCCCCTCCCTACCACCTACGAGCAGTACTTC. Supplemented by reference TRBV9 and TRBJ2-7, the full variable domain reads DSGVTQTPKHLITATGQRVTLRCSPRSGDLSVYWYQQSLDQGLQFLIQYYNGEERAKGNILERFSAQQFPDLHSELNLSSLELGDSALYFCASSPLPTTYEQYFGPGTRLTVT.

This chain joins TRBV5-1 and TRBJ2-7; D is unclear. The CDR3 has 13 amino acids. Looked up from germline, CDR1 is SGHRS and CDR2 is YFSETQ. With 3 bases removed from V and 6 bases from J, the gap between germline ends came to 13 bases. CDR3 sequence (DNA): TGCGCCAGCAGCTCCGGGTCCCCTCGCGAGCAGTACTTC. Amino acid sequence: CASSSGSPREQYF.

The rearrangement links TRBV6-5 to TRBJ2-5, with D possibly being TRBD2 (7 bases). V lost 1 base and J lost 1, with 10 bases in between. This CDR3 region has 15 residues. Germline V gene lookup returns CDR1 MNHEY and CDR2 SVGAGI. CDR3 in DNA: TGTGCCAGCAGTTACTGGGGGGGGGCCCAAGAGACCCAGTACTTC. Translated: CASSYWGGAQETQYF.

The V gene is TRBV19, the J gene TRBJ1-1; possible D gene TRBD1, 5 bases. CDR1 and CDR2 from the germline V gene are LNHDA and SQIVND (reference sequence). The CDR3 consists of 15 residues. The V gene lost 3 bases and the J gene lost 5 bases, with 16 bases spanning the gap. CDR3 region: CASSIGGAGKTEAFF. CDR3 in DNA: TGTGCCAGTAGTATCGGGGGAGCGGGTAAGACTGAAGCTTTCTTT.